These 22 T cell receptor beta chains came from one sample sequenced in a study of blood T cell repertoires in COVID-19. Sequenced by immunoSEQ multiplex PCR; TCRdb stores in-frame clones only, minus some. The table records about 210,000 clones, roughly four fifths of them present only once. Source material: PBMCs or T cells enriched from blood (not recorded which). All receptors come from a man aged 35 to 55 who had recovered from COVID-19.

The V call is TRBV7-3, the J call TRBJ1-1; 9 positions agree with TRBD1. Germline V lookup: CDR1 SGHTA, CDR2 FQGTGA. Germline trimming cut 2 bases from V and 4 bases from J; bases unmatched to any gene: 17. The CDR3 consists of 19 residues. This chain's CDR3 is CASSLYAQGAAGKATEAFF. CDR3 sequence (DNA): TGTGCCAGCAGCTTATACGCACAGGGGGCAGCGGGCAAGGCCACTGAAGCTTTCTTT.

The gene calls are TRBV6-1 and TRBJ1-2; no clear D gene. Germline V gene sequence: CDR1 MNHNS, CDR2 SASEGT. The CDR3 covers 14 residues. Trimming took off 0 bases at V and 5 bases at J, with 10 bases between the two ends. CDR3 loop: CASSEAPGGYGYTF. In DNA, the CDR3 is TGTGCCAGCAGTGAAGCCCCTGGAGGTTATGGCTACACCTTC.

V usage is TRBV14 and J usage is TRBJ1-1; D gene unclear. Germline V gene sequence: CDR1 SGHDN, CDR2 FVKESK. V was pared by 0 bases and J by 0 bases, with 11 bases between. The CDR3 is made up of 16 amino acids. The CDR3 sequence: CASSQDLGRLNTEAFF. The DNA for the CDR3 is TGTGCCAGCAGCCAAGATCTGGGCAGATTGAACACTGAAGCTTTCTTT.

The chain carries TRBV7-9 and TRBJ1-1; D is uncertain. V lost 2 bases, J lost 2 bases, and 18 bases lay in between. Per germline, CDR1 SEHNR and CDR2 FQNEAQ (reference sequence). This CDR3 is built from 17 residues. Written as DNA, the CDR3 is TGTGCCAGCAGCTTAACCTACCAACTGGACTCTAACACTGAAGCTTTCTTT. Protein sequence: CASSLTYQLDSNTEAFF.

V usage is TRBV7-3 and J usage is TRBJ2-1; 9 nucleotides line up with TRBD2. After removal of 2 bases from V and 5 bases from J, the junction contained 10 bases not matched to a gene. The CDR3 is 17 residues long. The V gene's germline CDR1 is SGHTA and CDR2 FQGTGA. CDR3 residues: CASSLRVASGNHNEQFF. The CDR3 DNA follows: TGTGCCAGCAGCTTACGCGTGGCTAGCGGGAATCACAATGAGCAGTTCTTC.

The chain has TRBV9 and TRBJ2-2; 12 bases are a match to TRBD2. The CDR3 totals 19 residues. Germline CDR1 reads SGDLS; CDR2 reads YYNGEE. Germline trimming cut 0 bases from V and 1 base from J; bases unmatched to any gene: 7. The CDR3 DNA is TGTGCCAGCAGCGTAGGACTAGCGGGAGTAGGTCGGAACACCGGGGAGCTGTTTTTT. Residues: CASSVGLAGVGRNTGELFF.

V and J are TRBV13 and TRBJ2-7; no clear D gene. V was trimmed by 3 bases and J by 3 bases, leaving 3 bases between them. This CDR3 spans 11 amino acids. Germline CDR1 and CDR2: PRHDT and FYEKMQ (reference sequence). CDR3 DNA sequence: TGTGCCAGCAGCTTGAGCTACGAGCAGTACTTC. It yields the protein CASSLSYEQYF.

For the CDR3, the DNA is TGTGCCAGCTCACCCAGACAGGGGGAATCCGGGGAGCTGTTTTTT. Its translation: CASSPRQGESGELFF. The chain links TRBV18 to TRBJ2-2, with 9 positions matching TRBD1. Trimming cost V 3 bases and J 6 bases; bases outside gene matches: 5. Germline lookup yields CDR1 KGHSH and CDR2 LQKENI. The CDR3 runs 15 residues.

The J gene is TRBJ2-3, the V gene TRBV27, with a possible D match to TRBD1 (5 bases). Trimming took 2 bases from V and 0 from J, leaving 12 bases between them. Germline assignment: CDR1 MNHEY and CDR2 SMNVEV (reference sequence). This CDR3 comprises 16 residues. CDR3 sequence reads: CASSLGHSVSTDTQYF. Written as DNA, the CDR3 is TGTGCCAGCAGTTTAGGACACTCGGTTAGCACAGATACGCAGTATTTT.

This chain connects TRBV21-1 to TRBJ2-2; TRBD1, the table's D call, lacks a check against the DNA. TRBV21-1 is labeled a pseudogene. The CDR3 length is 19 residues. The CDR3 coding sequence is TGTGCCAGCAGCAAAAGGCCCAGGGGTAGTAAGACGAACACCGGGGAGCTGTTTTTT. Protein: CASSKRPRGSKTNTGELFF.

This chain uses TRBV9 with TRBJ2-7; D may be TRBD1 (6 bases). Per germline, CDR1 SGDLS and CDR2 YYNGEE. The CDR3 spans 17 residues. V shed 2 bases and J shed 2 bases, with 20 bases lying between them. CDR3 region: CASSVGPMSGATYEQYF. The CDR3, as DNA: TGTGCCAGCAGCGTGGGGCCGATGTCAGGGGCTACCTACGAGCAGTACTTC.

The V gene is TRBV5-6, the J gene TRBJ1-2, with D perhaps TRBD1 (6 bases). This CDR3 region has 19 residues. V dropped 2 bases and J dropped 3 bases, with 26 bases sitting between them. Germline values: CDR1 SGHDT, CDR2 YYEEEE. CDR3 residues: CASSFRVLLAGAGDYGYTF. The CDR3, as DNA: TGTGCCAGCAGCTTTAGGGTCCTCCTCGCAGGGGCCGGGGACTATGGCTACACCTTC.

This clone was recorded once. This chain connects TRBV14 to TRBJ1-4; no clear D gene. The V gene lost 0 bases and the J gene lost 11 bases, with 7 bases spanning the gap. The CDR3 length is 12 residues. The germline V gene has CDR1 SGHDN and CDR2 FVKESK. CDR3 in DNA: TGTGCCAGCAGCCAAGATTCCGTTAAACTGTTTTTT. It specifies CASSQDSVKLFF.

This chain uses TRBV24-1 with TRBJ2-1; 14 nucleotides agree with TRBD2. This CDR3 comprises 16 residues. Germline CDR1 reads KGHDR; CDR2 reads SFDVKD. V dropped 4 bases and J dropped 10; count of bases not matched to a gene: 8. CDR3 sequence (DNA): TGTGCCACCAGTGACCAGGGGGGACTAGCGGGAGACGAGCAGTTCTTC. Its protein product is CATSDQGGLAGDEQFF.

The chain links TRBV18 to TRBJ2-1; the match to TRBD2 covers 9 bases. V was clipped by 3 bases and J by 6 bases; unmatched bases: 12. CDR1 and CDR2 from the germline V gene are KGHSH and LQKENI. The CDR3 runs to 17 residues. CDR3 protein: CASSPRGEREVTNEQFF. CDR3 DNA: TGTGCCAGCTCACCTCGGGGAGAGCGGGAGGTCACCAATGAGCAGTTCTTC.

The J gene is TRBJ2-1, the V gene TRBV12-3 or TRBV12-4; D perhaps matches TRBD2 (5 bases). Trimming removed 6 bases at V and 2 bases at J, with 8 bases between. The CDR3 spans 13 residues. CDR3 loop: CASRHGAYNEQFF. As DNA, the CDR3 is TGTGCCAGCAGGCACGGGGCCTACAATGAGCAGTTCTTC.

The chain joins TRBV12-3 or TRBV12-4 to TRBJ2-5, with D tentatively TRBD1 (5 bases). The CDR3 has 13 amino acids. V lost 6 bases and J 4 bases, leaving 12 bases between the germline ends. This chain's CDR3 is CASRPPGPETQYF. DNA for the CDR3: TGTGCCAGCAGACCTCCAGGGCCAGAGACCCAGTACTTC.

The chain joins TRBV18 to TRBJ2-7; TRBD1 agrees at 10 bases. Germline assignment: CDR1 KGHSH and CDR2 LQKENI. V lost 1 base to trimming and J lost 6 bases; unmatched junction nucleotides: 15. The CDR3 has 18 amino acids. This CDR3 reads CASSPRRQGAKGGSEQYF. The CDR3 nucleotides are TGTGCCAGCTCACCACGGCGACAGGGGGCGAAAGGTGGATCCGAGCAGTACTTC.

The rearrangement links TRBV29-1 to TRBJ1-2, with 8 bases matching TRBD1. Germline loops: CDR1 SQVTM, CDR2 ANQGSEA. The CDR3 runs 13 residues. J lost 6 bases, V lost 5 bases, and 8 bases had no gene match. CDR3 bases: TGCAGCGTTCCGACAGGGGTCTCAGATGGCTACACCTTC. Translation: CSVPTGVSDGYTF.

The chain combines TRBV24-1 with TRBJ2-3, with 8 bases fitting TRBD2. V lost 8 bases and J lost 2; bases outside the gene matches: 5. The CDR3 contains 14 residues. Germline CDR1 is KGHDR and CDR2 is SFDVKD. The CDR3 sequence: CATNSGENTDTQYF. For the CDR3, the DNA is TGTGCCACCAATAGCGGGGAAAACACAGATACGCAGTATTTT.

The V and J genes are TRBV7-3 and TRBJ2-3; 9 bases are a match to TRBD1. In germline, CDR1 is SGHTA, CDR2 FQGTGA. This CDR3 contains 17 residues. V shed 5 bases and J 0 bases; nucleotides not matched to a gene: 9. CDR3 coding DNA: TGTGCCAGCAGCGAAACGGGACAGGGTGCTAGCACAGATACGCAGTATTTT. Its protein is CASSETGQGASTDTQYF. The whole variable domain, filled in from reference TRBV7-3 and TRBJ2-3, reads GAGVSQTPSNKVTEKGKYVELRCDPISGHTALYWYRQSLGQGPEFLIYFQGTGAADDSGLPNDRFFAVRPEGSVSTLKIQRTERGDSAVYLCASSETGQGASTDTQYFGPGTRLTVL.

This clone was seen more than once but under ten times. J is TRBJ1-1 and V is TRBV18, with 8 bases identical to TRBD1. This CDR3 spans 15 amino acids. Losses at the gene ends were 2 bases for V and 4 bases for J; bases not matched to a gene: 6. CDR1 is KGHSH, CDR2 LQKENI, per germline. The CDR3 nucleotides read TGTGCCAGCTCACCAGGACAGGGCCAGGGCACTGAAGCTTTCTTT. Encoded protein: CASSPGQGQGTEAFF.